This T cell receptor (beta chain) came from a study of vaccination effects on CD4 cells after COVID-19. Study details: Vaccine administered to participants consisted of two doses of either BNT162b2 or mRNA-1273.

Assay: immunoSEQ multiplex PCR; the TCRdb copy retains only in-frame clones and omits some. The repertoire includes about 41,000 clones, around three quarters of them detected once, and about 3.1% sits in the top ten. Germline-derived CDR1 and CDR2 are SGHRS and YFSETQ. Trimming removed 1 base at V and 1 base at J, with 17 bases between. The CDR3 is 17 amino acids. Broader study findings: Infection- and vaccine-induced clones contracted markedly late after vaccination.

Sequencing in the ViraFEST assay came after antigen-specific CD4+ T cells had been expanded with viral peptide pools, which were used to stimulate PBMC. CD4+ T cell isolation took place after 10 days of culture. Nobody among the vaccine recipients had prior SARS-CoV-2 infection (nucleocapsid antibodies were negative). With 7.5 to 10 ug/ml peptides and roughly 9.3 IU/ml IL-2, fewer than 2.5 million PBMC per well were cultured. A note on this clone: No antigen is known for it.

This specimen was CD4+ T cells from PBMCs cultured with HCoV-NL63 spike peptides, taken before COVID-19 vaccination. The clonotype originates from a human donor who received a COVID-19 vaccine. The rearrangement joins TRBV5-1 to TRBJ2-5, with D perhaps TRBD1 or TRBD2 (5 bases each). The CDR3: CASSLNPAGSSQETQYF. The CDR3, as DNA: TGCGCCAGCAGCTTGAATCCGGCAGGGAGTAGCCAAGAGACCCAGTACTTC.